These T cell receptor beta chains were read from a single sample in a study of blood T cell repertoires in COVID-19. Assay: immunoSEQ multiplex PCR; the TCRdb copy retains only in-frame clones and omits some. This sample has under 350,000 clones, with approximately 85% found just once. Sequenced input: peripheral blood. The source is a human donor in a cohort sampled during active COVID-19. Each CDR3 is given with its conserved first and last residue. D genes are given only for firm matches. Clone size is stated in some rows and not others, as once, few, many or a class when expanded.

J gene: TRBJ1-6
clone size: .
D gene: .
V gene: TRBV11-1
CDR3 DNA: TGTGCCAGCAGCTTATTCTCAGCAGGGTATAATTCACCCCTCCACTTT
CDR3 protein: CASSLFSAGYNSPLHF

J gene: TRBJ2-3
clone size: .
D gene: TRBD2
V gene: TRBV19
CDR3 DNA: TGTGCCAGTAATCTAGGGACTAGCGCAGATACGCAGTATTTT
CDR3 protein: CASNLGTSADTQYF

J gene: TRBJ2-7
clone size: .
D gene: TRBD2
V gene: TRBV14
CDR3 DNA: TGTGCCAGCAGCCCCAGGGCGGGGGGCCAGTACGAGCAGTACTTC
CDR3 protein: CASSPRAGGQYEQYF

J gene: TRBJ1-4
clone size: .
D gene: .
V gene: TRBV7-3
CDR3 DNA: TGTGCCAGCAGCTTACAACGGAGATTTAATGAAAAACTGTTTTTT
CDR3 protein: CASSLQRRFNEKLFF

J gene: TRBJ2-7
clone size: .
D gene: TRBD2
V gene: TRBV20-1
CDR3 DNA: TGCAGTGCTAGTCCCCTAGCGGGGGTTAATGGCGAGCAGTACTTC
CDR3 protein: CSASPLAGVNGEQYF

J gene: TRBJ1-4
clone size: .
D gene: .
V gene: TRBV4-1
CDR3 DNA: TGCGCCAGCAGCACACAGGGAACGGGTGAAAAACTGTTTTTT
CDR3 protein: CASSTQGTGEKLFF

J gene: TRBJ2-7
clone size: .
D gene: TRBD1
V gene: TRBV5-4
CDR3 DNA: TGTGCCAGCAGCTGGGACAGGGGAGAATCCTACGAGCAGTACTTC
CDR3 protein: CASSWDRGESYEQYF

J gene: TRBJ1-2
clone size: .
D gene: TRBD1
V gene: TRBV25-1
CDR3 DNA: TGTGCCAGCGGGCGGACAGGGGGATCTGGCTACACCTTC
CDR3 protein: CASGRTGGSGYTF

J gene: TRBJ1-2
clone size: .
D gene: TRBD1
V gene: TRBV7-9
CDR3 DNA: TGTGCCAGCAGCTTAGTACAGGGGGTAAACTATGGCTACACCTTC
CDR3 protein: CASSLVQGVNYGYTF

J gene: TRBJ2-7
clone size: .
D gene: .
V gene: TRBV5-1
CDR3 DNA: TGCGCCAGCAGCTTTGGGGGGAGCTCCTACGAGCAGTACTTC
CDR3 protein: CASSFGGSSYEQYF

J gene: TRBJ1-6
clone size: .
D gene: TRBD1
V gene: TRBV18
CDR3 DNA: TGTGCCAGCTCACCGAGGTCCGGGACAGGGCTTTACTCACCCCTCCACTTT
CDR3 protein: CASSPRSGTGLYSPLHF

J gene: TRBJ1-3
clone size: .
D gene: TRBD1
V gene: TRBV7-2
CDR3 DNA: TGTGCCAGCAGCTTAATAACAGGGGGCGTTAACACCATATATTTT
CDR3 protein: CASSLITGGVNTIYF

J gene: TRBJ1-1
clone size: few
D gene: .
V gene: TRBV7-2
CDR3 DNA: TGTGCCAGCAGCCAATTATACAAGAACACTGAAGCTTTCTTT
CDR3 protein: CASSQLYKNTEAFF

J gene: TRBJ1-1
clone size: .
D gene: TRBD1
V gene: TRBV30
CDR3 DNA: TGTGCCTGCCGACAGGGTATGGATGAAGCTTTCTTT
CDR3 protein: CACRQGMDEAFF

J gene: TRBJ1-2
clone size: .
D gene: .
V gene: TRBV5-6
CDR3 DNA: TGTGCCAGCAGCCAGCTCAGGCAGGGATATGGCTACACCTTC
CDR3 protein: CASSQLRQGYGYTF

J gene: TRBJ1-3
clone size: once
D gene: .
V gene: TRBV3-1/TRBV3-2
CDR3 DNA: TGTGCCAGCAGCCAAAGAGGTTCGGGAAACACCATATATTTT
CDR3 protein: CASSQRGSGNTIYF

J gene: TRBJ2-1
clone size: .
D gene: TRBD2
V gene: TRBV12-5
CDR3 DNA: TGTGCTAGTGGTTTGGTAAGAGGCGGGGGGGTAGTCAATGAGCAGTTCTTC
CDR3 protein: CASGLVRGGGVVNEQFF

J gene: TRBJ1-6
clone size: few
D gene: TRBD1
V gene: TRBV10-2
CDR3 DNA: TGCGCCAGCAGTAGGGACAGAAATTCACCCCTCCACTTT
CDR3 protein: CASSRDRNSPLHF

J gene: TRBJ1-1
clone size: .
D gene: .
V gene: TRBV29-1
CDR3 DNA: TGCAGCGTTGTTGAGGTCGGGGGTGGGACTGAAGCTTTCTTT
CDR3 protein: CSVVEVGGGTEAFF

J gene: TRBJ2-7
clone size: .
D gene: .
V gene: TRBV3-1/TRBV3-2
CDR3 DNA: TGTGCCAGCAGCCAGGGCCGCGAGCAGTACTTC
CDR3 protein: CASSQGREQYF

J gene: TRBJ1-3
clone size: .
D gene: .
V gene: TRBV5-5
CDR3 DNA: TGTGCCAGCAGCTTGGCCACGGGGGTCAATTCAGGGCCCTCTGGAAACACCATATATTTT
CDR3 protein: CASSLATGVNSGPSGNTIYF

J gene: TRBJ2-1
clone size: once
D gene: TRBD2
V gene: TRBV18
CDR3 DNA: TGTGCCAGCTCACAGGGGACTACCGCATTCGACAATGAGCAGTTCTTC
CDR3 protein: CASSQGTTAFDNEQFF

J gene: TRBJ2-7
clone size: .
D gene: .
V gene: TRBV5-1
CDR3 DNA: TGCGCCAGCAGCGCCATTACAGGGTCCTACGAGCAGTACTTC
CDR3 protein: CASSAITGSYEQYF

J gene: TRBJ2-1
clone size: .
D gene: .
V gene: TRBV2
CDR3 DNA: TGTGCCAGCCGCGGGACAGAATTAAATGAGCAGTTCTTC
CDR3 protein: CASRGTELNEQFF